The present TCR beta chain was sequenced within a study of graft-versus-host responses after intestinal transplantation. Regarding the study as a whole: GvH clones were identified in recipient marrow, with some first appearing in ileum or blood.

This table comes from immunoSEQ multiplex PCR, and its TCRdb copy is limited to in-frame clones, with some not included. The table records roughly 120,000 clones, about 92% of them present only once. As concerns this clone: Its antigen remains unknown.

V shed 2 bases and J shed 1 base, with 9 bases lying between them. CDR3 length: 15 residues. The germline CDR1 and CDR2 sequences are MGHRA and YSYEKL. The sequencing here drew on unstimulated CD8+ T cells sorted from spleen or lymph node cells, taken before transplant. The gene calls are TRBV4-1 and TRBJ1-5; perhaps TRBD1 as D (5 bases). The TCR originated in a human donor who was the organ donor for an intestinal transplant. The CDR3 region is CASSQWAGSNQPQHF. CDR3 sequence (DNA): TGCGCCAGCAGCCAATGGGCAGGGAGCAATCAGCCCCAGCATTTT.